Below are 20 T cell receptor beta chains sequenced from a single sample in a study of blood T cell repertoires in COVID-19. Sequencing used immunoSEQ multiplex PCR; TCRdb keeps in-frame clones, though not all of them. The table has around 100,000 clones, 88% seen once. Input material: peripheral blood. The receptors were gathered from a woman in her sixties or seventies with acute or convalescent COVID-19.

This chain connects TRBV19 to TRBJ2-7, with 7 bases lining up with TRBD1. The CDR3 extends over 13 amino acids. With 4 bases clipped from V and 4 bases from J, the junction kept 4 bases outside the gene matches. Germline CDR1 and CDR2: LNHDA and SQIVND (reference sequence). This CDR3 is CASSTTGEYEQYF. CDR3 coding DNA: TGTGCCAGTAGTACCACAGGGGAGTACGAGCAGTACTTC. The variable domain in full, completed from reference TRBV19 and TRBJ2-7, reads DGGITQSPKYLFRKEGQNVTLSCEQNLNHDAMYWYRQDPGQGLRLIYYSQIVNDFQKGDIAEGYSVSREKKESFPLTVTSAQKNPTAFYLCASSTTGEYEQYFGPGTRLTVT.

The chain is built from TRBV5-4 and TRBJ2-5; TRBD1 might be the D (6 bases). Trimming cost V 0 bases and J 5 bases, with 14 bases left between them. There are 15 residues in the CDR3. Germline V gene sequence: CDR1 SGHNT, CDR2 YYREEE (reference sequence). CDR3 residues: CASSLDQGSLETQYF. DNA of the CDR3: TGTGCCAGCAGCTTGGACCAGGGGTCGTTGGAGACCCAGTACTTC.

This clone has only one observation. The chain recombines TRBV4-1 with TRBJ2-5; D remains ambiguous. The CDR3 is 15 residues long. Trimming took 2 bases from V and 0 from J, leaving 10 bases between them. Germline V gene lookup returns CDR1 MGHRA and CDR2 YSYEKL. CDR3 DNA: TGCGCCAGCAGCCAAACTCTAGTTTACCAAGAGACCCAGTACTTC. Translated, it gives CASSQTLVYQETQYF.

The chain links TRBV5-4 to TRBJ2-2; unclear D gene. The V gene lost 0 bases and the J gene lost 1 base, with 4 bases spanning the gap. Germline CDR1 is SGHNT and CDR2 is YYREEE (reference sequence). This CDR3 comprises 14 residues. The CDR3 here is CASSLAGNTGELFF. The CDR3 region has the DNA TGTGCCAGCAGCTTGGCGGGGAACACCGGGGAGCTGTTTTTT.

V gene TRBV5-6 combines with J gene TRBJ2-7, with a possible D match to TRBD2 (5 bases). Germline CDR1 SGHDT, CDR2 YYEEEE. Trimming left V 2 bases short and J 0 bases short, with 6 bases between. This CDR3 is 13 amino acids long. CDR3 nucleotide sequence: TGTGCCAGCAGCTTAGGGAGCTCCTACGAGCAGTACGTC. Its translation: CASSLGSSYEQYV.

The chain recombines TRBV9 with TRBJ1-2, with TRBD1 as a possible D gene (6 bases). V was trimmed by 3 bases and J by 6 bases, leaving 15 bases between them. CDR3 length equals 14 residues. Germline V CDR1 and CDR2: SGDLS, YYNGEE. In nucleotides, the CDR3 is TGTGCCAGCAGCGCCTGGGGACAAGTGCATGGCTACACCTTC. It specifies CASSAWGQVHGYTF.

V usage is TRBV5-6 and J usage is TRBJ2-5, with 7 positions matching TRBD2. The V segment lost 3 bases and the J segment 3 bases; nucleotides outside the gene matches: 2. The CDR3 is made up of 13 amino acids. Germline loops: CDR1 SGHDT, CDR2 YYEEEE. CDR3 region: CASSWGGEETQYF. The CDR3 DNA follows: TGTGCCAGCAGCTGGGGAGGGGAAGAGACCCAGTACTTC. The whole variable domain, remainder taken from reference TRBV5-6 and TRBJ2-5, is DAGVTQSPTHLIKTRGQQVTLRCSPKSGHDTVSWYQQALGQGPQFIFQYYEEEERQRGNFPDRFSGHQFPNYSSELNVNALLLGDSALYLCASSWGGEETQYFGPGTRLLVL.

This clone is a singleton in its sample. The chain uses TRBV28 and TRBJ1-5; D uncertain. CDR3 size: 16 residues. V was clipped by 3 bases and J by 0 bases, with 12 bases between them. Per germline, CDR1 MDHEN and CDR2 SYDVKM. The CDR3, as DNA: TGTGCCAGCAGTTTTCTCGACAATTTTAGCAATCAGCCCCAGCATTTT. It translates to CASSFLDNFSNQPQHF.

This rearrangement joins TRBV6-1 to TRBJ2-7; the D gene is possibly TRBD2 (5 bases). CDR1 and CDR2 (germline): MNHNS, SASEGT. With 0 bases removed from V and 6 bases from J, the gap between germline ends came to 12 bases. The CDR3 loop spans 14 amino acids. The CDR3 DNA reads TGTGCCAGCAGTGAAGCGATAAGCGGCGGCGAGCAGTACGTC. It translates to CASSEAISGGEQYV.

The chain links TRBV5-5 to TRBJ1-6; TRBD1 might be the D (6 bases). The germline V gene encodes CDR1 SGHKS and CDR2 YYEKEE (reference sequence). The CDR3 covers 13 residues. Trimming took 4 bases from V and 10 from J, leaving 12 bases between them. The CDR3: CASSRNRDSPLHF. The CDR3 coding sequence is TGTGCCAGCAGCAGAAACAGGGACTCACCCCTCCACTTT.

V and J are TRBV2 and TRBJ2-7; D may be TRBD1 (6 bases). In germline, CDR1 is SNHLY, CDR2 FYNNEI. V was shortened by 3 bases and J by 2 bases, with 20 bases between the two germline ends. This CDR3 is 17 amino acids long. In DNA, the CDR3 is TGTGCCAGCAGTGATGGGACCAGACAGGCCACTACCTACGAGCAGTACTTC. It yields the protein CASSDGTRQATTYEQYF.

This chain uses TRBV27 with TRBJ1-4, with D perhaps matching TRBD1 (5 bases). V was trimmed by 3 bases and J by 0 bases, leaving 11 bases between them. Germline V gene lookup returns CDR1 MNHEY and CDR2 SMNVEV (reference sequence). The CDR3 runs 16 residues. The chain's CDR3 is CASSLGGTATNEKLFF. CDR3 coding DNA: TGTGCCAGCAGTTTGGGGGGAACTGCAACTAATGAAAAACTGTTTTTT.

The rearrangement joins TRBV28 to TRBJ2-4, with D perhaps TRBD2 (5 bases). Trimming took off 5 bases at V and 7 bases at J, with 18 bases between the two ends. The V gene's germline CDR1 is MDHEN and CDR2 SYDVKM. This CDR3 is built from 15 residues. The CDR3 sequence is CASSVDARRENIQYF. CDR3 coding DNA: TGTGCCAGCAGTGTGGACGCCCGAAGGGAGAACATTCAGTACTTC.

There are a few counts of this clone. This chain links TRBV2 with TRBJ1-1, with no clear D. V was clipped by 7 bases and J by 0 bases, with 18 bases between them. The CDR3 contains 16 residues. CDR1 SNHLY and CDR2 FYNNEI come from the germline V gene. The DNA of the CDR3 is TGTGCCAGCAATCGTCGAGGGAATTACATGAACACTGAAGCTTTCTTT. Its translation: CASNRRGNYMNTEAFF. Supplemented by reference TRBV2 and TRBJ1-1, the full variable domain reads EPEVTQTPSHQVTQMGQEVILRCVPISNHLYFYWYRQILGQKVEFLVSFYNNEISEKSEIFDDQFSVERPDGSNFTLKIRSTKLEDSAMYFCASNRRGNYMNTEAFFGQGTRLTVV.

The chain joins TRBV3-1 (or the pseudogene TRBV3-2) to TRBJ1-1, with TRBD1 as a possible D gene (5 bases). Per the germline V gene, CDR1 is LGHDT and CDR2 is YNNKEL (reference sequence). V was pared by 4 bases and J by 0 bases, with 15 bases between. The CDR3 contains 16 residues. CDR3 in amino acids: CASSPRGRTMNTEAFF. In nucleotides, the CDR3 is TGTGCCAGCAGCCCGCGGGGCAGAACTATGAACACTGAAGCTTTCTTT.

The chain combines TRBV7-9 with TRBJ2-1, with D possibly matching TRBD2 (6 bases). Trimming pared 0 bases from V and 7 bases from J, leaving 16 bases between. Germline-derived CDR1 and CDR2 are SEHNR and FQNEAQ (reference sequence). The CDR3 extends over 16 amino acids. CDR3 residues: CASSLAPGVGINEQFF. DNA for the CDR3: TGTGCCAGCAGCTTAGCCCCGGGAGTGGGGATAAATGAGCAGTTCTTC.

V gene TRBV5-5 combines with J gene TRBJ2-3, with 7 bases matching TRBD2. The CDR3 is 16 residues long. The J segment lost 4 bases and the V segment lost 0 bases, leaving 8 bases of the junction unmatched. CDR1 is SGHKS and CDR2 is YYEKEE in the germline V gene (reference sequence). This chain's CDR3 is CASSLAGTGGSDTQYF. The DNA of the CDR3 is TGTGCCAGCAGCTTGGCCGGGACGGGAGGTTCAGATACGCAGTATTTT.

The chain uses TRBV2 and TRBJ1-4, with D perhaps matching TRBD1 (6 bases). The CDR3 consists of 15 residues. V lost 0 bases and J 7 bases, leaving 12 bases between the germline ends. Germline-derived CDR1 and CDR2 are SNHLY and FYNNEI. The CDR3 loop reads CASSEAPQGFEKLFF. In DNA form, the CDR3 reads TGTGCCAGCAGTGAAGCCCCCCAGGGGTTTGAAAAACTGTTTTTT.

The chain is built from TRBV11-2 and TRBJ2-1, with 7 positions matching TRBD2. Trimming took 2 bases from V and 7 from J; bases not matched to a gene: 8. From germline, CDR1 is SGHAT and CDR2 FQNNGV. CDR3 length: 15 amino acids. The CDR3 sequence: CASSLYRAGRNEQFF. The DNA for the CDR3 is TGTGCCAGCAGCTTATACCGAGCGGGGAGGAATGAGCAGTTCTTC.

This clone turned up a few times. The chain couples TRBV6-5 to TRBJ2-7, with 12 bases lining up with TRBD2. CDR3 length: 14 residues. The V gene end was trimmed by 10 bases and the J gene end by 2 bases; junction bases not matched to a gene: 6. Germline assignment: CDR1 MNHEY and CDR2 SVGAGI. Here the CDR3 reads CATLRTSGAYEQYF. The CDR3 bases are TGTGCCACTCTTAGGACTAGCGGGGCCTACGAGCAGTACTTC.